This passage covers 17 T cell receptor beta chains from one sample sequenced in a study of OX40 agonist ivuxolimab in advanced cancers. Assay used: immunoSEQ multiplex PCR; TCRdb lists only in-frame clones, some missing. The sample contains about 93,000 clones, 91% of which appear only once. The input for sequencing was CD4+ or CD8+ T cells sorted from blood, taken in a trial of the OX40 agonist ivuxolimab. The receptors stem from an adult with an advanced solid tumor such as melanoma, head and neck, liver or kidney cancer.

The chain combines TRBV5-1 with TRBJ2-7; no definite D call. CDR3 length: 14 amino acids. The germline V gene encodes CDR1 SGHRS and CDR2 YFSETQ. Trimming took off 3 bases at V and 1 base at J, with 11 bases between the two ends. The DNA for the CDR3 is TGCGCCAGCAGCTCCGGGCCCCAATCCTACGAGCAGTACTTC. Translation: CASSSGPQSYEQYF.

As for this clone: Other nucleotide sequences from this sample produce the same CDR3. The genes are TRBV9 and TRBJ2-7; 14 bases match TRBD2. The junction had 3 bases not matched to a gene; V was cut back by 1 base and J by 3 bases. Germline-derived CDR1 and CDR2 are SGDLS and YYNGEE. The CDR3 is 16 amino acids. CDR3 sequence: CASSVSGTSGSYEQYF. CDR3 nucleotide sequence: TGTGCCAGCAGCGTATCTGGGACTAGCGGGAGCTACGAGCAGTACTTC.

V and J are TRBV5-1 and TRBJ2-7; 7 positions agree with TRBD1. Germline-derived CDR1 and CDR2 are SGHRS and YFSETQ. After removal of 0 bases from V and 3 bases from J, the junction contained 6 bases not matched to a gene. The CDR3 consists of 15 residues. As DNA, the CDR3 is TGCGCCAGCAGCTTGGGAGGGGGCGTAAGCTACGAGCAGTACTTC. Its protein product is CASSLGGGVSYEQYF.

This clone was detected once. This chain joins TRBV27 and TRBJ1-2; D is unresolved. Trimming removed 5 bases at V and 4 bases at J, with 11 bases between. This CDR3 is built from 13 residues. From germline, CDR1 is MNHEY and CDR2 SMNVEV (reference sequence). Here the CDR3 reads CASSLSGPYGYTF. Here the CDR3 DNA reads TGTGCCAGCAGTCTAAGTGGGCCCTATGGCTACACCTTC.

The rearrangement links TRBV19 to TRBJ2-5; 10 bases map to TRBD2. This CDR3 is 19 amino acids long. The V segment lost 3 bases and the J segment 1 base; nucleotides outside the gene matches: 14. The germline V gene has CDR1 LNHDA and CDR2 SQIVND (reference sequence). CDR3 amino acids: CASSIRAGGRYHFQETQYF. The CDR3 DNA reads TGTGCCAGTAGTATCCGAGCGGGAGGGCGTTACCACTTCCAAGAGACCCAGTACTTC.

The chain carries TRBV18 and TRBJ2-3, with D uncertain. This CDR3 is 13 amino acids long. Trimming shortened V by 0 bases and J by 4 bases, and 5 bases separated the two germline ends. Per the germline V gene, CDR1 is KGHSH and CDR2 is LQKENI. CDR3: CASSPPSADTQYF. The CDR3 DNA is TGTGCCAGCTCACCACCGTCGGCAGATACGCAGTATTTT.

This clone was found once. The genes are TRBV7-2 and TRBJ2-7; D not certain. V was shortened by 3 bases and J by 3 bases, with 12 bases between the two germline ends. From germline, CDR1 is SGHTA and CDR2 FQGNSA. The CDR3 length is 14 residues. This CDR3 reads CASSFEMTYYEQYF. The CDR3 DNA reads as TGTGCCAGCAGCTTTGAGATGACCTACTACGAGCAGTACTTC.

The rearrangement joins TRBV6-5 to TRBJ1-5; 9 bases are a match to TRBD1. The junction had 9 bases not matched to a gene; V was cut back by 5 bases and J by 7 bases. The CDR3 has 15 amino acids. In germline, CDR1 is MNHEY, CDR2 SVGAGI. For the CDR3, the DNA is TGTGCCAGCAGTCGGACAGGGGAACTTAGACAGCCCCAGCATTTT. Amino acids: CASSRTGELRQPQHF.

V and J are TRBV7-9 and TRBJ2-7; D tentatively reads TRBD1 or TRBD2 (5 bases each). This CDR3 region has 15 residues. CDR1 and CDR2 (germline): SEHNR, FQNEAQ (reference sequence). The V end lost 2 bases, the J end lost 3 bases, and 14 bases lay between the germline ends. The CDR3 is CASSLWDQLNYEQYF. For the CDR3, the DNA is TGTGCCAGCAGCTTATGGGACCAACTAAACTACGAGCAGTACTTC.

The rearrangement uses TRBV11-3 and TRBJ2-1; 7 positions match TRBD2. Trimming removed 3 bases from V and 3 bases from J; junction bases left unmatched: 14. The CDR3 spans 18 residues. Per germline, CDR1 SGHNT and CDR2 YENEEA. The CDR3 region is CASSFSSAAASGYNEQFF. The CDR3 coding sequence is TGTGCCAGCAGCTTTAGTAGTGCGGCGGCTAGCGGCTACAATGAGCAGTTCTTC.

The rearrangement links TRBV30 to TRBJ1-4; D is undetermined. The germline CDR1 and CDR2 sequences are GTSNPN and SVGIG (reference sequence). V lost 0 bases, J lost 5 bases, and 10 bases lay in between. CDR3 size: 14 residues. The CDR3 spells CAWSVGQLNEKLFF. The CDR3 nucleotides are TGTGCCTGGAGTGTAGGCCAGTTAAATGAAAAACTGTTTTTT.

V and J are TRBV5-1 and TRBJ1-1; TRBD1 might be the D (6 bases). Germline CDR1 and CDR2: SGHRS and YFSETQ. The V gene lost 0 bases and the J gene lost 0 bases, with 12 bases spanning the gap. The length of the CDR3 is 16 residues. CDR3 region: CASSLVAGQMNTEAFF. The DNA for the CDR3 is TGCGCCAGCAGCTTGGTGGCCGGACAGATGAACACTGAAGCTTTCTTT.

The chain employs TRBV29-1 and TRBJ2-1; 11 nucleotides match TRBD2. There are 14 residues in the CDR3. After removal of 7 bases from V and 7 bases from J, the junction contained 9 bases not matched to a gene. Germline values: CDR1 SQVTM, CDR2 ANQGSEA. CDR3 loop: CSATQTSGKNEQFF. In DNA, the CDR3 is TGCAGCGCCACGCAGACTAGCGGGAAAAATGAGCAGTTCTTC.

CDR3 coding DNA: TGTGCCAGTAGCCCACAGGGTCGCACTGAAGCTTTCTTT. Residues: CASSPQGRTEAFF. The chain employs TRBV19 and TRBJ1-1; possibly TRBD1 for D (6 bases). The length of the CDR3 is 13 residues. V shed 6 bases and J shed 4 bases, with 12 bases lying between them. Germline lookup yields CDR1 LNHDA and CDR2 SQIVND (reference sequence).

This rearrangement joins TRBV9 to TRBJ2-1; 11 bases are shared with TRBD1. Trimming at V came to 3 bases and at J to 1 base, leaving 6 bases not matched to a gene. This CDR3 is built from 17 residues. Germline V gives CDR1 SGDLS, CDR2 YYNGEE. Here the CDR3 reads CASSAGTGGRSYNEQFF. The CDR3, as DNA: TGTGCCAGCAGCGCCGGGACAGGGGGAAGGTCCTACAATGAGCAGTTCTTC.

The rearrangement uses TRBV5-1 and TRBJ1-3; D is uncertain. The CDR3 is 17 residues long. Trimming took off 4 bases at V and 0 bases at J, with 17 bases between the two ends. CDR1 and CDR2 (germline): SGHRS, YFSETQ. CDR3 in amino acids: CASSPEGRAGSGNTIYF. Written as DNA, the CDR3 is TGCGCCAGCAGCCCTGAGGGCCGGGCCGGCTCTGGAAACACCATATATTTT.

The chain employs TRBV11-2 and TRBJ2-7; D tentatively fits TRBD1 or TRBD2 (5 bases each). The CDR3 sequence is 12 residues long. The germline CDR1 and CDR2 sequences are SGHAT and FQNNGV. V dropped 5 bases and J dropped 8 bases, with 13 bases sitting between them. As DNA, the CDR3 is TGTGCCAGCAGCACCGGGACCCGCAAGCAGTACTTC. This encodes CASSTGTRKQYF.